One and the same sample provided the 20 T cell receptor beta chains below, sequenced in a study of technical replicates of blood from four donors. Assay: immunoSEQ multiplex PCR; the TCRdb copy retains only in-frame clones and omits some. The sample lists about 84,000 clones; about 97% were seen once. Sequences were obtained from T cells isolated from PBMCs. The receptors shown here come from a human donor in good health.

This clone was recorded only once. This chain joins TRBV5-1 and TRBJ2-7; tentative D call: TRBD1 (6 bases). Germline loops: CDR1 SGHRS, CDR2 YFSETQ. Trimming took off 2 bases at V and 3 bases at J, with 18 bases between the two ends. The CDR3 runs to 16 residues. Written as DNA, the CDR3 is TGCGCCAGCAGCTTTGGGGGCAGGGCTTTCGACTACGAGCAGTACTTC. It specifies CASSFGGRAFDYEQYF.

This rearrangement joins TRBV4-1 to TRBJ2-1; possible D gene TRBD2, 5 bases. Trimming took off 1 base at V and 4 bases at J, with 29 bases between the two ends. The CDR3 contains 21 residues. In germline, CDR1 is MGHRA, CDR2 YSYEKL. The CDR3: CASSQGPVLRAGRVKYNEQFF. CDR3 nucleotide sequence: TGCGCCAGCAGCCAAGGGCCGGTACTTAGGGCGGGTCGAGTGAAATACAATGAGCAGTTCTTC.

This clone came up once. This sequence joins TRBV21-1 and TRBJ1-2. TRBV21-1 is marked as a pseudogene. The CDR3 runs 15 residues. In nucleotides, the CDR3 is TGTGCCAGCAGCCCGATGAGGGCAGGAGTATACGGCTACACCTTC. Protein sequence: CASSPMRAGVYGYTF.

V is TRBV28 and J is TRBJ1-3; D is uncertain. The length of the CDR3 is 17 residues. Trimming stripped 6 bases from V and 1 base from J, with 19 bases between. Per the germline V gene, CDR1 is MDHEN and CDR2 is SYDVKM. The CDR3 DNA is TGTGCCAGCAGATCCCTCCCCGGGGTGAGTTCTGGAAACACCATATATTTT. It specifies CASRSLPGVSSGNTIYF.

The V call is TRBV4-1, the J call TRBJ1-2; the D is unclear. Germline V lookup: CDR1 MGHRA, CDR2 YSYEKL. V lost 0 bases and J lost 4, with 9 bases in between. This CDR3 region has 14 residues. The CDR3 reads CASSQDPYIYGYTF. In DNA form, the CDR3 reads TGCGCCAGCAGCCAAGATCCTTACATCTATGGCTACACCTTC.

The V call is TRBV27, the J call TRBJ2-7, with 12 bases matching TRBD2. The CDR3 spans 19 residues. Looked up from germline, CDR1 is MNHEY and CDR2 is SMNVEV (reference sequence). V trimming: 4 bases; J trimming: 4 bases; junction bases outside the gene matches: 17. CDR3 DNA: TGTGCCAGCAGTTCGCCTCCGGGGCGACTAGCGGGAGCGAGATACGAGCAGTACTTC. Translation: CASSSPPGRLAGARYEQYF.

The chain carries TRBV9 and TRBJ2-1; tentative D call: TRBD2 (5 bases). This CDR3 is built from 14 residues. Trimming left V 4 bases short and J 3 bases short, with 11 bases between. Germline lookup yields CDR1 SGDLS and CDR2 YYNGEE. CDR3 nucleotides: TGTGCCAGCAGCCCAAGGACTGACTACAATGAGCAGTTCTTC. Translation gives CASSPRTDYNEQFF.

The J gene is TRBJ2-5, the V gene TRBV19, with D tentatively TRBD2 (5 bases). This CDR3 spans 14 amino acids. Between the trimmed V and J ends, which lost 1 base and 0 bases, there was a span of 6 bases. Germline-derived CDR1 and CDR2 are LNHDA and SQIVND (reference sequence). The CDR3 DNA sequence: TGTGCCAGTAGTATAGGGGAGTACCAAGAGACCCAGTACTTC. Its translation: CASSIGEYQETQYF.

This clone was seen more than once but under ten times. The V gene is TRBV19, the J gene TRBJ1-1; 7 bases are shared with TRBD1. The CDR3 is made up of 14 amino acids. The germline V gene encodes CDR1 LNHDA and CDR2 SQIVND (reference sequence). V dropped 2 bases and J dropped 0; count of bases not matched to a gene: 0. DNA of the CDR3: TGTGCCAGTAGTATAAGGGGGCTGAACACTGAAGCTTTCTTT. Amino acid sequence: CASSIRGLNTEAFF.

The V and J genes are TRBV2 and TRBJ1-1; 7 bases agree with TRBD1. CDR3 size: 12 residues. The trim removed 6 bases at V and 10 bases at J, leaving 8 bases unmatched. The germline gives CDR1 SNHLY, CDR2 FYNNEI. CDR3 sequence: CASSRDSGTAFF. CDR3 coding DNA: TGTGCCAGCAGCCGGGACAGCGGCACAGCTTTCTTT.

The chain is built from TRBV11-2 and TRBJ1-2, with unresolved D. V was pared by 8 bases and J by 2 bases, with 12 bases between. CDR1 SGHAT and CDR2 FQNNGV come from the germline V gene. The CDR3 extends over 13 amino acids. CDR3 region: CASAPSANYGYTF. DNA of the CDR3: TGTGCCAGCGCTCCGTCCGCGAACTATGGCTACACCTTC.

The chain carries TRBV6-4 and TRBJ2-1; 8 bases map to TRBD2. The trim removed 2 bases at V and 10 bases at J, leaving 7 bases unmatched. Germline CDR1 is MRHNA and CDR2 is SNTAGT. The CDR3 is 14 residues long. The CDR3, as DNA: TGTGCCAGCAGTGACGGGACTAGAAGTAAGGAGCAGTTCTTC. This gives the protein CASSDGTRSKEQFF.

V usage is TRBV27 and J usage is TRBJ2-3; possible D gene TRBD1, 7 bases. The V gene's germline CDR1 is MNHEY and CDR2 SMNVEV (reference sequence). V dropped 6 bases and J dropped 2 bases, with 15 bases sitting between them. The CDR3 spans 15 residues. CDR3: CASRAGQTFTDTQYF. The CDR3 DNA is TGTGCCAGCAGGGCGGGACAGACTTTCACAGATACGCAGTATTTT.

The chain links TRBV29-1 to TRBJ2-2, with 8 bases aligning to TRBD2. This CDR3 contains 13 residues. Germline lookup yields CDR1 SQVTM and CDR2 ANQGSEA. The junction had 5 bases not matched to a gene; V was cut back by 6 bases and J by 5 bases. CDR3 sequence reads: CSVREGLTGELFF. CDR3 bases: TGCAGCGTACGGGAGGGCCTAACCGGGGAGCTGTTTTTT.

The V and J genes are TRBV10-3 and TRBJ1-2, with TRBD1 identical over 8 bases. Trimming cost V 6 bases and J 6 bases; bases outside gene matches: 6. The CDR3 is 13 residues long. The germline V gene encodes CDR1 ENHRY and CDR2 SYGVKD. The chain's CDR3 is CAIRTGEDHGYTF. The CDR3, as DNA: TGTGCCATCAGGACAGGGGAGGATCATGGCTACACCTTC.

CDR3 nucleotide sequence: TGTGCCAGTAGGAATGGCGGTAGCAATCAGCCCCAGCATTTT. Its translation: CASRNGGSNQPQHF. The rearrangement joins TRBV28 to TRBJ1-5; D ambiguous. The CDR3 sequence is 14 residues long. The germline CDR1 and CDR2 sequences are MDHEN and SYDVKM. V shed 9 bases and J shed 0 bases, with 12 bases lying between them. Full variable domain (outside the CDR3, taken from reference TRBV28 and TRBJ1-5): DVKVTQSSRYLVKRTGEKVFLECVQDMDHENMFWYRQDPGLGLRLIYFSYDVKMKEKGDIPEGYSVSREKKERFSLILESASTNQTSMYLCASRNGGSNQPQHFGDGTRLSIL.

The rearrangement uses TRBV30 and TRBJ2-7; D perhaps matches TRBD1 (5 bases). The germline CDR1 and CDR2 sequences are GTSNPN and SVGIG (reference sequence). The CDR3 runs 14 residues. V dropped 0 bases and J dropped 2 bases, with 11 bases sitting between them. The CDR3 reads CAWSVDSTPYEQYF. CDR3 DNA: TGTGCCTGGAGTGTAGACAGTACACCCTACGAGCAGTACTTC.

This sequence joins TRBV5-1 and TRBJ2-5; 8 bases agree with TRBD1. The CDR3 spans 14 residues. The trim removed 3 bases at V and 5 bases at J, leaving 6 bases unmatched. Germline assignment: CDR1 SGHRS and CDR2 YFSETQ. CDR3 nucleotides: TGCGCCAGCAGCTCAGGGGGCCCGGGGGAGACCCAGTACTTC. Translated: CASSSGGPGETQYF. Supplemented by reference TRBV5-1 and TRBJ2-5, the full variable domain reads KAGVTQTPRYLIKTRGQQVTLSCSPISGHRSVSWYQQTPGQGLQFLFEYFSETQRNKGNFPGRFSGRQFSNSRSEMNVSTLELGDSALYLCASSSGGPGETQYFGPGTRLLVL.

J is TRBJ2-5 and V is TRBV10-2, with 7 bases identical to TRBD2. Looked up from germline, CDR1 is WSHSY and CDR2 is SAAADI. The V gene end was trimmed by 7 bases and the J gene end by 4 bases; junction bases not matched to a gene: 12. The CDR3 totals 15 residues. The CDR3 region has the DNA TGCGCCAGCATGAGAGCGGGAAGAGGCGGAGAGACCCAGTACTTC. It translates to CASMRAGRGGETQYF.

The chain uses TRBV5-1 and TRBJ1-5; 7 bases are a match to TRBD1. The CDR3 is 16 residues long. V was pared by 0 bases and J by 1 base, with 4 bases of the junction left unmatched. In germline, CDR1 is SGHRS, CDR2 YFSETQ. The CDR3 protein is CASSLGPQGSNQPQHF. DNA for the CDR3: TGCGCCAGCAGCTTGGGCCCACAGGGGAGCAATCAGCCCCAGCATTTT.